Below, 30 T cell receptor beta chains from the same sample are listed, as sequenced in a study of cytomegalovirus exposure and HLA in healthy donors (dated by TCRdb to the late 2010s). Preparation of the library involved the immunoSEQ multiplex PCR assay. The multiplex PCR relied on a mix of 60 forward primers for TCR Vbeta segments and 13 reverse primers for TCR Jbeta segments. TCRdb mirrors the immuneACCESS table, restricted to in-frame sequences. Some clones are absent from its copies; in checked studies, under half trace to an unresolved V gene, and the reason for the others is unknown. Recorded for this sample are about 140,000 clones; about 75% of them occurred a single time. The biggest ten clones account for 11% of the sample. The material sequenced was PBMCs. Receptor source: a man between 18 and 35 years old in good health and CMV-seropositive.

This rearrangement joins TRBV5-4 to TRBJ1-4; no definite D call. V lost 0 bases and J lost 8, with 8 bases in between. Germline values: CDR1 SGHNT, CDR2 YYREEE (reference sequence). The CDR3 runs to 13 residues. In DNA, the CDR3 is TGTGCCAGCAGCTTGGGTCCGGGGGAAAAACTGTTTTTT. It codes for CASSLGPGEKLFF.

This clone was recorded once. This chain joins TRBV6-4 and TRBJ1-1, with 10 bases identical to TRBD1. The CDR3 is made up of 16 amino acids. V shed 7 bases, J shed 5 bases, and the junction held 13 bases outside the gene matches. Germline V lookup: CDR1 MRHNA, CDR2 SNTAGT. The CDR3 DNA follows: TGTGCCAGCAAACCCCGGGACAGGGGAGTAGGTACTGAAGCTTTCTTT. It codes for CASKPRDRGVGTEAFF.

The CDR3 nucleotides are TGCAGCGTGAAATGGGGGGGAGTAACAGATACGCAGTATTTT. Protein product: CSVKWGGVTDTQYF. The chain employs TRBV29-1 and TRBJ2-3, with 7 bases aligning to TRBD2. The CDR3 spans 14 residues. Germline lookup yields CDR1 SQVTM and CDR2 ANQGSEA. Unmatched junction bases numbered 9, after V lost 6 bases and J lost 3 bases.

The chain couples TRBV30 to TRBJ2-5, with 8 positions matching TRBD2. Germline CDR1 reads GTSNPN; CDR2 reads SVGIG (reference sequence). V gave up 3 bases and J gave up 0 bases; unmatched junction bases: 6. The CDR3 spans 15 residues. CDR3 sequence: CAWRVAGWYQETQYF. CDR3 DNA: TGTGCCTGGAGAGTAGCGGGGTGGTACCAAGAGACCCAGTACTTC.

This clone was counted only a few times. The gene calls are TRBV19 and TRBJ2-2; D is perhaps TRBD2 (6 bases). Trimming left V 10 bases short and J 4 bases short, with 22 bases between. Germline V gene lookup returns CDR1 LNHDA and CDR2 SQIVND (reference sequence). The CDR3 is 16 amino acids. CDR3 sequence (DNA): TGTGCCATAGGTGGTCTTGGCGGGACGGGCACCGGGGAGCTGTTTTTT. Its translation is CAIGGLGGTGTGELFF.

The J gene is TRBJ2-1, the V gene TRBV4-1, with 15 bases identical to TRBD2. The CDR3 length is 15 residues. Germline lookup yields CDR1 MGHRA and CDR2 YSYEKL. The V gene end was trimmed by 3 bases and the J gene end by 7 bases; junction bases not matched to a gene: 1. The CDR3: CASSQGTSGRNEQFF. The CDR3 DNA reads as TGCGCCAGCAGCCAGGGGACTAGCGGGAGGAATGAGCAGTTCTTC.

This chain connects TRBV28 to TRBJ2-7; 7 bases fit TRBD1. Germline lookup yields CDR1 MDHEN and CDR2 SYDVKM. V lost 5 bases and J lost 4; bases outside the gene matches: 8. This CDR3 has 14 residues. DNA of the CDR3: TGTGCCAGCAGTGCGGACAGGCGGGCGTACGAGCAGTACTTC. Translation gives CASSADRRAYEQYF.

Note on this clone: At one end, the junction sequence differs from germline, possibly due to a read error. This chain connects TRBV5-6 to TRBJ2-1; the D call may be TRBD1 or TRBD2 (5 bases each). The germline V gene has CDR1 SGHDT and CDR2 YYEEEE. This CDR3 is 15 amino acids long. CDR3 region: CPSRERRSSYNEQFF. The CDR3 DNA reads as TGTCCCAGCAGGGAGCGGAGAAGCTCCTACAATGAGCAGTTCTTC.

The chain uses TRBV25-1 and TRBJ2-7; TRBD2 matches 10 bases. Germline-derived CDR1 and CDR2 are MGHDK and SYGVNS. Trimming at V came to 3 bases and at J to 1 base, leaving 6 bases not matched to a gene. There are 16 residues in the CDR3. The CDR3 region has the DNA TGTGCCAGCAGTGACCCCAGCGGGAGGGAATCCTACGAGCAGTACTTC. Its translation: CASSDPSGRESYEQYF.

V usage is TRBV28 and J usage is TRBJ2-2, with TRBD2 matching 9 bases. CDR1 and CDR2 from the germline V gene are MDHEN and SYDVKM. Trimming removed 5 bases from V and 5 bases from J; junction bases left unmatched: 9. The CDR3 runs 16 residues. CDR3: CASSIPAGGGTGELFF. CDR3 coding DNA: TGTGCCAGCAGTATTCCAGCGGGAGGTGGAACCGGGGAGCTGTTTTTT.

This clone was counted a few times. The V gene is TRBV5-6, the J gene TRBJ1-5, with D unclear. This CDR3 has 14 amino acids. Germline V CDR1 and CDR2: SGHDT, YYEEEE. V lost 1 base, J lost 3 bases, and 8 bases lay in between. For the CDR3, the DNA is TGTGCCAGCAGCTTGCTATCCTCCAATCAGCCCCAGCATTTT. Residues: CASSLLSSNQPQHF.

The chain joins TRBV27 to TRBJ2-1; maybe TRBD2 (6 bases). The CDR3 consists of 15 residues. Germline V lookup: CDR1 MNHEY, CDR2 SMNVEV (reference sequence). Trimming pared 10 bases from V and 6 bases from J, leaving 22 bases between. Here the CDR3 reads CATPRLASVINEQFF. The CDR3 region has the DNA TGTGCCACCCCACGGCTGGCTAGCGTCATCAATGAGCAGTTCTTC.

This clone was seen a handful of times. The chain recombines TRBV5-1 with TRBJ1-1, with unresolved D. CDR3 length: 14 amino acids. V lost 0 bases and J lost 1, with 7 bases in between. The germline gives CDR1 SGHRS, CDR2 YFSETQ. CDR3 in DNA: TGCGCCAGCAGCTTGGTTCCGGGGAACACTGAAGCTTTCTTT. Its protein product is CASSLVPGNTEAFF. Looking up the rest from reference TRBV5-1 and TRBJ1-1 gives the full variable domain: KAGVTQTPRYLIKTRGQQVTLSCSPISGHRSVSWYQQTPGQGLQFLFEYFSETQRNKGNFPGRFSGRQFSNSRSEMNVSTLELGDSALYLCASSLVPGNTEAFFGQGTRLTVV.

The chain has TRBV29-1 and TRBJ2-6; D gene ambiguous. Per germline, CDR1 SQVTM and CDR2 ANQGSEA. This CDR3 is 14 amino acids long. Trimming took off 5 bases at V and 2 bases at J, with 10 bases between the two ends. The CDR3 DNA reads as TGCAGCGTTCTCGTCGGTCCTGGGGCCAACGTCCTGACTTTC. Amino acid sequence: CSVLVGPGANVLTF.

CDR3 in amino acids: CASGLTLGGYTF. The CDR3 bases are TGTGCTAGTGGTTTGACCCTAGGTGGCTACACCTTC. J is TRBJ1-2 and V is TRBV12-5; D is undetermined. The CDR3 has 12 amino acids. The V gene lost 2 bases and the J gene lost 7 bases, with 8 bases spanning the gap. The V gene's germline CDR1 is LGHNT and CDR2 FRNRAP.

The rearrangement joins TRBV28 to TRBJ2-2; TRBD1 is a possible D gene (6 bases). The CDR3 consists of 15 residues. Germline loops: CDR1 MDHEN, CDR2 SYDVKM. V was trimmed by 6 bases and J by 0 bases, leaving 11 bases between them. This chain's CDR3 is CASREDRTNTGELFF. For the CDR3, the DNA is TGTGCCAGCAGAGAAGACAGGACGAACACCGGGGAGCTGTTTTTT.

This chain connects TRBV4-1 to TRBJ2-1; D possibly corresponds to TRBD2 (6 bases). The CDR3 runs 14 residues. CDR1 is MGHRA, CDR2 YSYEKL, per germline. The V end was cut by 1 base, the J end by 5 bases, with 9 bases between. CDR3 coding DNA: TGCGCCAGCAGCCAAGCCGGAGGGGACAATGAGCAGTTCTTC. Translated: CASSQAGGDNEQFF.

V is TRBV2 and J is TRBJ2-5, with TRBD2 matching 14 bases. Per germline, CDR1 SNHLY and CDR2 FYNNEI. The trim removed 6 bases at V and 4 bases at J, leaving 10 bases unmatched. This CDR3 is built from 17 residues. The DNA of the CDR3 is TGTGCCAGCAGAAGGTCGGGACTAGCGGGAGTAGCAGAGACCCAGTACTTC. Translated, it gives CASRRSGLAGVAETQYF.

This clone was seen a few times. The gene calls are TRBV14 and TRBJ1-5; 7 bases map to TRBD1. The CDR3 loop spans 13 amino acids. CDR1 is SGHDN and CDR2 is FVKESK in the germline V gene. Trimming cost V 4 bases and J 6 bases; bases outside gene matches: 3. In DNA form, the CDR3 reads TGTGCCAGCAGCCCTACAGGGGTTCAGCCCCAGCATTTT. It codes for CASSPTGVQPQHF.

The rearrangement joins TRBV7-9 to TRBJ2-7; a possible D gene is TRBD1 (6 bases). This CDR3 spans 13 amino acids. V lost 5 bases to trimming and J lost 4 bases, with 12 bases between them. Germline CDR1 SEHNR, CDR2 FQNEAQ (reference sequence). The CDR3, as DNA: TGTGCCAGCAGCAGAAAAGGGGGATACGAGCAGTACTTC. Amino acids: CASSRKGGYEQYF.

The sample holds a few counts of this clone. V and J are TRBV4-1 and TRBJ2-7; D gene ambiguous. The V gene lost 0 bases and the J gene lost 5 bases, with 8 bases spanning the gap. The CDR3 is 13 residues long. Germline CDR1 is MGHRA and CDR2 is YSYEKL. The CDR3 DNA sequence: TGCGCCAGCAGCCAAGACCAGTACGACGAGCAGTACTTC. Its translation: CASSQDQYDEQYF.

The rearrangement uses TRBV19 and TRBJ1-5; 11 bases line up with TRBD1. The CDR3 spans 17 residues. Germline trimming cut 5 bases from V and 0 bases from J; bases unmatched to any gene: 6. CDR1 LNHDA and CDR2 SQIVND come from the germline V gene (reference sequence). The DNA for the CDR3 is TGTGCCAGTAGTCCATGGACAGGGGGCCGTAGCAATCAGCCCCAGCATTTT. This sequence encodes CASSPWTGGRSNQPQHF.

V is TRBV27 and J is TRBJ2-5, with D possibly matching TRBD2 (6 bases). CDR1 and CDR2 (germline): MNHEY, SMNVEV (reference sequence). The CDR3 runs to 15 residues. V lost 1 base, J lost 1 base, and 10 bases lay in between. DNA of the CDR3: TGTGCCAGCAGTTTATTACCGGGACTCCAAGAGACCCAGTACTTC. Its protein is CASSLLPGLQETQYF.

The chain recombines TRBV14 with TRBJ2-7; 9 nucleotides match TRBD1. The CDR3 has 14 amino acids. CDR1 and CDR2 from the germline V gene are SGHDN and FVKESK. V was clipped by 5 bases and J by 3 bases; unmatched bases: 5. CDR3 loop: CASSIRDRVYEQYF. The CDR3 nucleotides are TGTGCCAGCAGCATCCGGGACAGGGTCTACGAGCAGTACTTC.

This clone was seen a handful of times. The rearrangement links TRBV6-1 to TRBJ2-1, with 7 bases matching TRBD1. The CDR3 length is 15 residues. Germline V CDR1 and CDR2: MNHNS, SASEGT. V gave up 7 bases and J gave up 1 base; unmatched junction bases: 7. The DNA of the CDR3 is TGTGCCAGCACCATTGGACAGGCATCCTACAATGAGCAGTTCTTC. It is translated as CASTIGQASYNEQFF.

This chain uses TRBV14 with TRBJ2-5, with a weak D call TRBD1 (6 bases). The end of the DNA is better explained by TRBJ2-7, so the J call may be wrong. The CDR3 covers 14 residues. Germline V gene sequence: CDR1 SGHDN, CDR2 FVKESK. The CDR3 nucleotides read TGTGCCAGCAGCCAGGGGGCAGGCTCCTACGAGCAGTACTTC. Translation: CASSQGAGSYEQYF.

The genes are TRBV4-1 and TRBJ1-3, with D unclear. The CDR3 is made up of 16 amino acids. From germline, CDR1 is MGHRA and CDR2 YSYEKL. The germline V and J ends were trimmed by 3 bases and 2 bases, with 14 bases remaining between them. The CDR3 DNA follows: TGCGCCAGCAGCCAGCTCCCTCTGGGCCCTGGAAACACCATATATTTT. Amino acid sequence: CASSQLPLGPGNTIYF.

In this sample, this clone turned up a few times. The chain links TRBV19 to TRBJ2-7; 7 positions match TRBD1. This CDR3 spans 12 amino acids. Trimming removed 5 bases from V and 6 bases from J; junction bases left unmatched: 4. CDR1 is LNHDA, CDR2 SQIVND, per germline (reference sequence). CDR3 nucleotide sequence: TGTGCCAGTAGTGCCCGGACAGGCGAGCAGTACTTC. As protein: CASSARTGEQYF.

The CDR3 DNA reads as TGTGCCAGCAGTTTAAGGCAGACTAACACCGGGGAGCTGTTTTTT. It yields the protein CASSLRQTNTGELFF. This rearrangement joins TRBV27 to TRBJ2-2, with D unclear. Trimming shortened V by 2 bases and J by 2 bases, and 9 bases separated the two germline ends. CDR3 length: 15 amino acids. CDR1 and CDR2 from the germline V gene are MNHEY and SMNVEV (reference sequence).

This sequence joins TRBV7-2 and TRBJ2-7; D is ambiguous. Germline V gives CDR1 SGHTA, CDR2 FQGNSA. Trimming left V 1 base short and J 7 bases short, with 8 bases between. This CDR3 spans 12 amino acids. In DNA form, the CDR3 reads TGTGCCAGCAGCTTAGACTCCAGGGAGCAGTACTTC. Translated: CASSLDSREQYF.